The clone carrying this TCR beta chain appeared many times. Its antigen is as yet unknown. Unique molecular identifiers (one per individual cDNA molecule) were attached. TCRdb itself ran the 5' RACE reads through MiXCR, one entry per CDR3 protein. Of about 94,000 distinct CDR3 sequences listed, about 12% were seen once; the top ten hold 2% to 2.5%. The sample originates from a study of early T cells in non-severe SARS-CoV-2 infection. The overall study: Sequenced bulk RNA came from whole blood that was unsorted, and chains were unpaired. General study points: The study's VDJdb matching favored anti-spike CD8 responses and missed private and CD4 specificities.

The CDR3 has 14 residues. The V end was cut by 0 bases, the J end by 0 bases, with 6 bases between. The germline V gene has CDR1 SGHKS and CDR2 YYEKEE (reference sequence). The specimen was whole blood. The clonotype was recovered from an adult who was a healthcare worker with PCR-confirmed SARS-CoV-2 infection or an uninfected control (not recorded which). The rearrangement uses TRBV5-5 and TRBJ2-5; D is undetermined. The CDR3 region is CASSLETYQETQYF. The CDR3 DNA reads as TGTGCCAGCAGCTTGGAGACGTACCAAGAGACCCAGTACTTC. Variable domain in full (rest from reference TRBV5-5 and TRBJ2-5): DAGVTQSPTHLIKTRGQQVTLRCSPISGHKSVSWYQQVLGQGPQFIFQYYEKEERGRGNFPDRFSARQFPNYSSELNVNALLLGDSALYLCASSLETYQETQYFGPGTRLLVL.